Given below is one TCR beta chain in context. In this sample, this clonotype turned up many times. Its antigen is still unknown. Nothing much larger sits one base from this clone, and base qualities are not available. This entry belongs to a study of human T cells and chemical hapten exposure (dated by TCRdb to 2020 to 2023). Background for the entire study: For sensitization, 2% DPC in acetone was applied to a 2 cm by 2 cm area of upper inner arm skin. Throughout the roughly 25-week study period, patients were also given weekly therapeutic DPC doses on the scalp. Patch testing was done on the upper back using Finn chambers containing 0.01% DPC, and results were scored after 6 days according to International Contact Dermatitis Research Group standards. The patient cohort, mostly female, included alopecia areata with under or over 50% scalp involvement, alopecia totalis and alopecia universalis. Libraries were pooled for sequencing, and per-sample TCR yields varied mainly because of small differences in library volumes within the pool. The study tracked peripheral blood TCR repertoire changes in vivo during primary and secondary sensitization to the hapten diphenylcyclopropenone (DPC) in alopecia patients. Blood samples were taken from patients before sensitization (week 0) and at 2, 6 and about 24 weeks after DPC sensitization. Approximately 28 alopecia patients gave blood for TCR sequencing at one to four time points (pre-sensitization, 2, 6 and 24 weeks).

The library was generated by RACE. The instrument given in TCRdb is NextSeq 500. During library preparation, unique molecular identifiers were attached to individual cDNA molecules so that TCRs could be counted quantitatively and reproducibly. Each blood RNA sample was used to sequence both TCR alpha and TCR beta chains. Per the authors' processing: The median number of TCRs per sample was 90,000 to 100,000, ranging from roughly 20,000 to 700,000. The Decombinator software suite was used to annotate V, J and CDR3 in the TCR reads. For the PS versus PT1 abundance plots, all samples were subsampled to the same number of TCRs (28,000). TCRs were defined as expanded if absent before sensitization and observed at least eight times at the 2-week time point. TCRdb itself trimmed the public reads at Q25 with fastp, ran MiXCR and retained productive beta chains. Identical CDR3 proteins give one entry, which carries the most common genes and DNA. The authors' filters were not applied to this entry. For this sample the table gives 300,000 to 450,000 distinct CDR3 sequences, of which approximately 5.1% were detected only once. The ten largest clones take up 2.5% to 3% of the sample.

The investigation overall reported the following: Significantly more large CDR3 similarity clusters were formed by expanded TCRs than by pre-sensitization or healthy control sets, consistent with antigen-driven responses. Because all patients had alopecia, a presumed autoimmune disease, the immune response of the patients might differ from that of healthy individuals. DPC sensitization did not change how many TCRs were above 1 in 1000 frequency, and no evidence was found of alterations in global repertoire structure. Patch test score correlated positively with the number of PT1 expanded TCRs, reaching significance at thresholds 8, 16 and 32 but not at 4. Repeated subsampling changed both the strength of the expansion versus patch-test correlation and the threshold at which that correlation became significant.

The meaning of the sample's time point label: pre-sensitization, week 0. In the paper's terms, the treatment or condition label means: therapeutic diphenylcyclopropenone sensitization with weekly scalp DPC. At each patch-test visit, blood was drawn before the patch test was applied. Eligible patients were aged 18 to 70, diagnosed with alopecia, deemed suitable for DPC therapy, and excluded if pregnant. Total RNA was isolated from unfractionated whole blood collected in Tempus Blood RNA tubes. Trimmed from V: 1 base; trimmed from J: 5 bases; junction bases lacking a gene match: 13. Inclusive of the bounding cysteine and phenylalanine, the CDR3 is 16 residues long. Just CDR3 DNA is preserved here, 48 bases in frame from base 1. Reading the germline V gene (reference sequence) gives CDR1 DFQATT and CDR2 SNEGSKA.

The chain was built from TRBV20-1 and TRBJ1-2; the junction holds 7 bases that match TRBD1. This clonotype was sampled from a woman between 45 and 60 years old with alopecia areata. Some clones in this sample may be carry-over from other donors' samples. The specimen was whole blood, collected in connection with sensitization to the hapten diphenylcyclopropenone (DPC). DNA sequence: TGCAGTGCTAGAGTCCAGGCGAGGGGACAGTCGTATGGCTACACCTTC. The translation is CSARVQARGQSYGYTF.